This TCR beta chain is drawn from a study of blood T cells in healthy people across ages. A second roughly 7 to 11 cycle PCR used barcoded and J-beta primers. A template-switch adaptor that had 12 random nucleotides put a tag on each cDNA molecule. One entry per CDR3 protein, called by TCRdb with MiXCR from the 5' RACE reads. The sample holds roughly 500,000 distinct CDR3 sequences, 25% to 30% seen once. Looked up from germline, CDR1 is MNHEY and CDR2 is SMNVEV (reference sequence). Trimming took 6 bases from V and 4 from J; bases not matched to a gene: 11. The CDR3 length is 17 residues. On this clonotype: Its specificity is unknown.

Findings of the study overall: The recorded TCR beta diversity per million T cells decreased in a roughly linear manner with age. TCR beta diversity tracked closely with naive T cell percentage.

Material for sequencing was blood. This sequence joins TRBV27 and TRBJ2-6; 8 bases fit TRBD1. The sequence derives from a woman in her seventies in good health. The CDR3 DNA reads TGTGCCAGCAGACTGGGACAGGTGCAACGCGGGGCCAACGTCCTGACTTTC. Its translation is CASRLGQVQRGANVLTF. Supplemented by reference TRBV27 and TRBJ2-6, the full variable domain reads EAQVTQNPRYLITVTGKKLTVTCSQNMNHEYMSWYRQDPGLGLRQIYYSMNVEVTDKGDVPEGYKVSRKEKRNFPLILESPSPNQTSLYFCASRLGQVQRGANVLTFGAGSRLTVL.